Sequencing of this T cell receptor beta chain was carried out in a study of T cell responses to AZD1222 COVID-19 vaccine. CDR1 and CDR2 (germline): ENHRY, SYGVKD. The length of the CDR3 is 15 residues. V lost 10 bases to trimming and J lost 0 bases, with 16 bases between them. The table came from immunoSEQ multiplex PCR; TCRdb's copy has only in-frame clones and leaves some out. The sample consists of approximately 150,000 clones, about 93% of them appearing once. The chain uses TRBV10-3 and TRBJ1-5; maybe TRBD1 (6 bases). The origin of this receptor is an adult in good health. The starting material was peripheral blood, obtained on day 0 of AZD1222 vaccination. CDR3 bases: TGTGCCACCCACGATAGGACAGATAGCAATCAGCCCCAGCATTTT. The encoded protein is CATHDRTDSNQPQHF.